This T cell receptor beta chain was sequenced for a study of control samples from healthy donors and cancer patients. V was pared by 2 bases and J by 4 bases, with 6 bases of the junction left unmatched. The CDR3 contains 16 residues. CDR1 is SGHNT and CDR2 is YYREEE in the germline V gene (reference sequence). The method was immunoSEQ multiplex PCR; TCRdb's version includes in-frame clones alone and lacks a portion of them. Of roughly 24,000 clones listed, 82% are singletons. This clone was seen more than once but under ten times. The chain couples TRBV5-4 to TRBJ2-3; 11 bases line up with TRBD2. This TCR derives from a man in his sixties with colorectal cancer. Sequences were obtained from PBMCs. DNA for the CDR3: TGTGCCAGCAGCTTAATGGCTAGCGGGGGGCCAGATACGCAGTATTTT. Translation gives CASSLMASGGPDTQYF.